Listed below are T cell receptor beta chains from one sample, sequenced in a study of CD8+CD57+ T cells in acquired aplastic anemia. TCRdb reprocessed the reads with MiXCR, giving one entry per CDR3 protein. The sample comprises about 120,000 distinct CDR3 sequences, approximately 36% of which are singletons, and approximately 2.6% rests with the top ten. The specimen sequenced was sorted CD4+, CD8+, or CD8+CD57+ T cells (not recorded which) from PBMCs. These receptors came from a human donor with aplastic anemia. The CDR3 runs from the conserved cysteine through the conserved F or W. The D gene is left open where the match is weak. Not all rows give a size; the values are once, few, many and, for expanded clones, a class.

j_call clone_size v_call d_call cdr3_nt cdr3_aa
TRBJ2-1 - TRBV19 - TGTGCCAGTAGTATAGACAGGGGTGATGAGCAGTTCTTC CASSIDRGDEQFF
TRBJ2-3 - TRBV10-3 - TGTGCCATCAGTCAGACGGGACACACAGATACGCAGTATTTT CAISQTGHTDTQYF
TRBJ1-6 many TRBV6-1 - TGTGCCAGCAGTACACACAGTCTTGGTTCACCCCTCCACTTT CASSTHSLGSPLHF
TRBJ1-2 - TRBV29-1 TRBD1 TGCAGCGTTGACAGGGGACAGGGAGGGGATGGCTACACCTTC CSVDRGQGGDGYTF
TRBJ2-1 - TRBV2 - TGTGCCAGCACCGTCTCGGGTAATGAGCAGTTCTTC CASTVSGNEQFF
TRBJ1-5 many TRBV20-1 - TGCAGTGCTAGGATGGGCAATCAGCCCCAGCATTTT CSARMGNQPQHF
TRBJ2-7 few TRBV7-8 - TGTGCCAGCAGCTTAGAGGGGGCGGGGGAGCAGTACTTC CASSLEGAGEQYF
TRBJ2-5 many TRBV6-6 - TGTGCCAGCAGCCCAGGGTGGGAGACCCAGTACTTC CASSPGWETQYF
TRBJ1-1 - TRBV29-1 TRBD1 TGTAGCGTTGGGACAGGGGGACGCACTGAAGCTTTCTTT CSVGTGGRTEAFF
TRBJ1-2 many TRBV20-1 - TGCAGTGCTAGAGGGCTGCCGGGCGGCTACACCTTC CSARGLPGGYTF
TRBJ1-1 many TRBV20-1 - TGCAGTGCTAGAGGTACGGGGGCTCGGGGCACTGAAGCTTTCTTT CSARGTGARGTEAFF
TRBJ1-4 - TRBV4-1 - TGCGCCAGCAGCCAAGAGTCTCCCACGGTAACTAATGAAAAACTGTTTTTT CASSQESPTVTNEKLFF
TRBJ1-1 once TRBV25-1 TRBD1 TGTGCCAGCAGTGACTCCAGGGGGCGAGCTTTCTTT CASSDSRGRAFF
TRBJ1-4 many TRBV7-8 - TGTGCCAGCAGCTTTCCCCCTCCGGTAATTGCAACTAATGAAAAACTGTTTTTT CASSFPPPVIATNEKLFF
TRBJ1-5 many TRBV29-1 - TGCAGCGTCGGACAGAGAAATCAGCCCCAGCATTTT CSVGQRNQPQHF
TRBJ2-7 - TRBV6-5 - TGTGCCAGCAGTTACAGGGCATCTGTAGGCGAGCAGTACTTC CASSYRASVGEQYF
TRBJ2-5 many TRBV6-1 TRBD1 TGTGCCAGCAGTACGAGGGGGCGGGAGACCCAGTACTTC CASSTRGRETQYF
TRBJ1-2 - TRBV6-1 - TGTGCCAGCAGTGAAGCAGGGACGGAAAGCTATGGCTACACCTTC CASSEAGTESYGYTF